This TCR beta chain was sequenced for a study of blood T cell repertoires in COVID-19. Study context: Material from acute and convalescent COVID-19 was sourced from the United States, Italy and Spain. T cells, B-cell-depleted T cells, or PBMCs provided the cDNA or gDNA that served as material.

The CDR3 consists of 15 residues. V was clipped by 2 bases and J by 4 bases, with 12 bases between them. Germline CDR1 is MNHNS and CDR2 is SASEGT. Sequenced by immunoSEQ multiplex PCR; TCRdb stores in-frame clones only, minus some. The table shows 30,000 or so clones, with 80% to 90% occurring only once. The sequence derives from a man aged 60-69 years with active COVID-19. The V call is TRBV6-1, the J call TRBJ1-5, with D tentatively TRBD1 (6 bases). The specimen was peripheral blood. Written as DNA, the CDR3 is TGTGCCAGCAGTGAATTTGGCCAGGGGAATCAGCCCCAGCATTTT. This codes for CASSEFGQGNQPQHF.